The subject of this entry is one T cell receptor (beta chain). What it binds is unknown. The PCR contained 60 Vbeta and 13 Jbeta primers. Repertoires were generated with immunoSEQ multiplex PCR, while TCRdb's copy carries only in-frame clones and drops some. The sample holds 160,000 or so clones, more than 80% seen once. This sample stems from a study of cytomegalovirus exposure and HLA in healthy donors. Study details: A previous analysis identified around 120 million unique TCR beta sequences derived from roughly 180 million T cells. Study-wide points: Accurate HLA-A and HLA-B prediction from TCR beta sequences was reported for most subjects. In a later analysis, TCR beta V- and J-gene trimming showed a link to a missense DCLRE1C variant. Presence/absence analyses assumed roughly uniform sequencing depth across donors.

V shed 6 bases, J shed 2 bases, and the junction held 5 bases outside the gene matches. The germline V gene encodes CDR1 MNHEY and CDR2 SVGAGI. CDR3 size: 14 residues. The chain recombines TRBV6-5 with TRBJ2-3; the match to TRBD1 covers 7 bases. The receptor comes from a woman aged 25 to 39 in good health and CMV-seropositive. Material: PBMCs. The CDR3 loop is CASSPGQHTDTQYF. The CDR3, as DNA: TGTGCCAGCAGCCCGGGACAGCACACAGATACGCAGTATTTT.